What follows are 5 T cell receptor beta chains derived from one specimen sequenced in a study of shared clonotypes between healthy human individuals. Produced via immunoSEQ multiplex PCR; TCRdb's table is partial and in-frame only. The data contain 450,000 to 500,000 clones, less than 80% of them singletons. Sample: PBMCs. The receptors derive from a woman in her thirties or forties in good health. Some clones in this sample may be carry-over from other donors' samples.

V and J are TRBV27 and TRBJ2-7, with TRBD2 matching 12 bases. The CDR3 runs to 16 residues. Germline loops: CDR1 MNHEY, CDR2 SMNVEV (reference sequence). V dropped 6 bases and J dropped 3; count of bases not matched to a gene: 9. The CDR3 loop is CASSLAGTSGFYEQYF. For the CDR3, the DNA is TGTGCCAGCAGCCTAGCCGGGACTAGCGGGTTCTACGAGCAGTACTTC.

The chain recombines TRBV28 with TRBJ1-2; 8 nucleotides match TRBD1. With 6 bases clipped from V and 8 bases from J, the junction kept 14 bases outside the gene matches. Germline CDR1 reads MDHEN; CDR2 reads SYDVKM. The CDR3 contains 15 residues. This CDR3 is CASRFRGRTSWGYTF. CDR3 in DNA: TGTGCCAGCAGGTTCAGGGGGCGCACAAGCTGGGGCTACACCTTC.

The rearrangement links TRBV28 to TRBJ2-1, with a possible D match to TRBD2 (7 bases). The CDR3 is made up of 17 amino acids. V was pared by 5 bases and J by 8 bases, with 25 bases between. Germline CDR1 MDHEN, CDR2 SYDVKM. CDR3 sequence reads: CASSPMTWGGGFYEQFF. CDR3 sequence (DNA): TGTGCCAGCAGTCCGATGACTTGGGGGGGCGGGTTTTATGAGCAGTTCTTC.

The chain combines TRBV25-1 with TRBJ2-3, with 8 bases identical to TRBD1. Unmatched junction bases numbered 8, after V lost 6 bases and J lost 0 bases. CDR3 size: 16 residues. CDR1 and CDR2 from the germline V gene are MGHDK and SYGVNS. The CDR3 nucleotides read TGTGCCAGCAGCCCCGGGACAGGTTCTAGCACAGATACGCAGTATTTT. This encodes CASSPGTGSSTDTQYF.

This clone was detected only a few times. Being one base from a much bigger clone, this may be a read error. The rearrangement uses TRBV5-1 and TRBJ1-5; 7 bases agree with TRBD2. The J call may be mistaken, given a closer DNA end match to TRBJ2-3. There are 14 residues in the CDR3. Germline CDR1 SGHRS, CDR2 YFSETQ. CDR3 sequence (DNA): TGCGCCAGCAGCTTGGTGGGGGGGAATCAGCCCCAGTATTTT. Protein sequence: CASSLVGGNQPQYF.